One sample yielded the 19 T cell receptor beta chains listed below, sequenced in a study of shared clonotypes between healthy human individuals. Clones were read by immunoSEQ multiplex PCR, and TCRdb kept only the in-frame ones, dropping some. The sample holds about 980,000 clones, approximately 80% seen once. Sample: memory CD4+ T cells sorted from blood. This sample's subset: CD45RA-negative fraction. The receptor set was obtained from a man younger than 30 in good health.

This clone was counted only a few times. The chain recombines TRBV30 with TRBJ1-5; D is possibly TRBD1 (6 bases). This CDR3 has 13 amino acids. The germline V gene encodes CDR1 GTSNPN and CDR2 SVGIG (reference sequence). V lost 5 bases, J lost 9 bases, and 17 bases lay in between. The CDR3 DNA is TGTGCCTGGGGGGATACAGGGTATCGGCCCCAGCATTTT. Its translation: CAWGDTGYRPQHF.

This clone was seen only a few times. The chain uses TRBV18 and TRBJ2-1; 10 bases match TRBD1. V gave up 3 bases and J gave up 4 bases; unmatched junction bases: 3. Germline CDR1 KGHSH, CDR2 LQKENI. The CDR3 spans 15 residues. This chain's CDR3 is CASSPRTGGYNEQFF. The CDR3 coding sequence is TGTGCCAGCTCACCCCGGACAGGGGGTTACAATGAGCAGTTCTTC.

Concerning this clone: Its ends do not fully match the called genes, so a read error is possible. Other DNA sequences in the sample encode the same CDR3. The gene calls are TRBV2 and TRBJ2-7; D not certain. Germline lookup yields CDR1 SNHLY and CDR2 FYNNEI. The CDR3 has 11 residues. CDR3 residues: CASSEAGNPLF. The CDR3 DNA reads TGTGCCAGCAGTGAAGCTGGAAACCCACTCTTC.

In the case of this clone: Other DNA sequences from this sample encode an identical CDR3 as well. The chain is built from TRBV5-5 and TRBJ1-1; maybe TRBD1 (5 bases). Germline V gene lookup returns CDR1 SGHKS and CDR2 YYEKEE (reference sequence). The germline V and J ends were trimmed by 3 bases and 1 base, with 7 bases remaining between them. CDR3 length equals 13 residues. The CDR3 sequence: CASSYTGNTEAFF. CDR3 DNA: TGTGCCAGCAGCTATACAGGGAACACTGAAGCTTTCTTT.

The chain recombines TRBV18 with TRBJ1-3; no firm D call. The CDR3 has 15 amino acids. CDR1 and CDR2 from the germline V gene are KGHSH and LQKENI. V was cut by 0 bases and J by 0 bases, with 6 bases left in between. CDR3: CASSPPTLSGNTIYF. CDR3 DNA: TGTGCCAGCTCACCACCGACCCTCTCTGGAAACACCATATATTTT.

The CDR3 sequence is CASSLKGYGYTF. The DNA for the CDR3 is TGTGCCAGCAGCTTAAAGGGGTATGGCTACACCTTC. The rearrangement uses TRBV11-2 and TRBJ1-2, with TRBD1 as a possible D gene (5 bases). CDR1 is SGHAT and CDR2 is FQNNGV in the germline V gene. The CDR3 runs 12 residues. Trimming cost V 2 bases and J 5 bases, with 6 bases left between them.

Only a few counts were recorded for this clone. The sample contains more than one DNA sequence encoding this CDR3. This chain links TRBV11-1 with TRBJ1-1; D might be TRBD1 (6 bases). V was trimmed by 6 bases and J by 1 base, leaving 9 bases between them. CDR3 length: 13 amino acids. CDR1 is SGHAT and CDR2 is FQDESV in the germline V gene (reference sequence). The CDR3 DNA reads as TGTGCCAGCAGTTCACAGGGGAACACTGAAGCTTTCTTT. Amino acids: CASSSQGNTEAFF.

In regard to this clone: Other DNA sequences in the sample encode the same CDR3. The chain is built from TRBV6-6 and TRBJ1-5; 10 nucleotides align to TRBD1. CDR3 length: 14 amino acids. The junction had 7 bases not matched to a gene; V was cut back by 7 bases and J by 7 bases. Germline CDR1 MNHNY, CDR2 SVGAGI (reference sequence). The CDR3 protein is CASTPGQGIQPQHF. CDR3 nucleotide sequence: TGTGCCAGCACCCCGGGACAGGGGATCCAGCCCCAGCATTTT.

Here the CDR3 reads CASSGIYNEQFF. The CDR3 nucleotides are TGCGCCAGCAGCGGGATCTACAATGAGCAGTTCTTC. This chain uses TRBV10-1 with TRBJ2-1, with a tentative D call TRBD2 (5 bases). Trimming shortened V by 6 bases and J by 3 bases, and 6 bases separated the two germline ends. The germline CDR1 and CDR2 sequences are WNHNN and SYGVQD (reference sequence). This CDR3 contains 12 residues.

The CDR3 sequence: CASSSLAGGRETQYF. In DNA form, the CDR3 reads TGTGCCAGTTCCTCACTAGCGGGAGGGCGCGAGACCCAGTACTTC. V and J are TRBV19 and TRBJ2-5, with 13 bases fitting TRBD2. Trimming cost V 8 bases and J 5 bases; bases outside gene matches: 8. In germline, CDR1 is LNHDA, CDR2 SQIVND (reference sequence). The CDR3 has 15 residues.

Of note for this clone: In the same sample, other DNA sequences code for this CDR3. CDR3 amino acids: CASSSDRGSYNEQFF. The CDR3 nucleotides read TGTGCCAGCAGCTCGGACAGGGGAAGTTACAATGAGCAGTTCTTC. The J gene is TRBJ2-1, the V gene TRBV7-2, with 9 bases identical to TRBD1. Trimming removed 4 bases from V and 4 bases from J; junction bases left unmatched: 5. The CDR3 contains 15 residues. Germline assignment: CDR1 SGHTA and CDR2 FQGNSA.

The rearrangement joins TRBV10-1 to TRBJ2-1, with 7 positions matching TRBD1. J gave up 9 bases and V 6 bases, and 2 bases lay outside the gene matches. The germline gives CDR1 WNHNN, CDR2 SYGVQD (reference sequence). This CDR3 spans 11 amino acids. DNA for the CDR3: TGCGCCAGCAGACAGGGGACTGAGCAGTTCTTC. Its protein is CASRQGTEQFF.

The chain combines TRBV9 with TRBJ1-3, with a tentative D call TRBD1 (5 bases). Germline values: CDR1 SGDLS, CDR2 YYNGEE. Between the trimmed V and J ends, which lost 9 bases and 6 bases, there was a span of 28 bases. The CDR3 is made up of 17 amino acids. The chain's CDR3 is CANPPPCSGGLENTIYF. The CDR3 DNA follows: TGTGCCAACCCCCCCCCATGTAGCGGGGGTCTGGAAAACACCATATATTTT. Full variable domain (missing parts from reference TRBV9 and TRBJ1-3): DSGVTQTPKHLITATGQRVTLRCSPRSGDLSVYWYQQSLDQGLQFLIQYYNGEERAKGNILERFSAQQFPDLHSELNLSSLELGDSALYFCANPPPCSGGLENTIYFGEGSWLTVV.

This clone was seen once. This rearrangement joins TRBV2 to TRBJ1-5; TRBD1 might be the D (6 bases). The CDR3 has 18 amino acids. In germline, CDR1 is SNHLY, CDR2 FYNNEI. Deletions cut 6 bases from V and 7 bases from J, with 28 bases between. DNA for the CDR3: TGTGCCAGCAGCTCCTCCGAGAGAAAACAGGGATGGGACCAGCCCCAGCATTTT. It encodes CASSSSERKQGWDQPQHF.

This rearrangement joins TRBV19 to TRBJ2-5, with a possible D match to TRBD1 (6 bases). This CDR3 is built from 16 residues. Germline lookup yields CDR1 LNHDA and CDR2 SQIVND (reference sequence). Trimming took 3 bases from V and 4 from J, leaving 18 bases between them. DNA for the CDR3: TGTGCCAGTAGTATTGGGACGGGAAGGGGGATAGAGACCCAGTACTTC. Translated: CASSIGTGRGIETQYF. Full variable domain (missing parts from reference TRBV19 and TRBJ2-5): DGGITQSPKYLFRKEGQNVTLSCEQNLNHDAMYWYRQDPGQGLRLIYYSQIVNDFQKGDIAEGYSVSREKKESFPLTVTSAQKNPTAFYLCASSIGTGRGIETQYFGPGTRLLVL.

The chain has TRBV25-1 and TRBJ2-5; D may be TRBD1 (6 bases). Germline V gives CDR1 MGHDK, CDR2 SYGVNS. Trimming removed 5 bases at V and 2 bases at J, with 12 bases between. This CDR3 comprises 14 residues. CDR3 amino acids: CASSRAGVQETQYF. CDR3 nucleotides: TGTGCCAGCAGTCGAGCAGGGGTACAAGAGACCCAGTACTTC.

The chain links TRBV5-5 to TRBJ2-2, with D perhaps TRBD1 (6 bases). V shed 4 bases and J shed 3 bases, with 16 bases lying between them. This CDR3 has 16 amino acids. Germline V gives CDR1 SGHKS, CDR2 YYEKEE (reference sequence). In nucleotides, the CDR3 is TGTGCCAGCAGCAGAGGACAGTTAAAAGACACCGGGGAGCTGTTTTTT. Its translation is CASSRGQLKDTGELFF.

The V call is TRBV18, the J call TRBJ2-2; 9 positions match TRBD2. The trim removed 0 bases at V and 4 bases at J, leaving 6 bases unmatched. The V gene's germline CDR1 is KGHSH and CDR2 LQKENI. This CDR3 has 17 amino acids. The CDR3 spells CASSPPLAGESTGELFF. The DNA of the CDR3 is TGTGCCAGCTCACCACCTTTAGCGGGAGAGTCCACCGGGGAGCTGTTTTTT.

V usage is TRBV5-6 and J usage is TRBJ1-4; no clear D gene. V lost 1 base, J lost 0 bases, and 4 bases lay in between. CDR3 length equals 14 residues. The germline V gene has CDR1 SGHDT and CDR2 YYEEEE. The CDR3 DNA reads TGTGCCAGCAGCTTGACGACAACTAATGAAAAACTGTTTTTT. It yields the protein CASSLTTTNEKLFF.